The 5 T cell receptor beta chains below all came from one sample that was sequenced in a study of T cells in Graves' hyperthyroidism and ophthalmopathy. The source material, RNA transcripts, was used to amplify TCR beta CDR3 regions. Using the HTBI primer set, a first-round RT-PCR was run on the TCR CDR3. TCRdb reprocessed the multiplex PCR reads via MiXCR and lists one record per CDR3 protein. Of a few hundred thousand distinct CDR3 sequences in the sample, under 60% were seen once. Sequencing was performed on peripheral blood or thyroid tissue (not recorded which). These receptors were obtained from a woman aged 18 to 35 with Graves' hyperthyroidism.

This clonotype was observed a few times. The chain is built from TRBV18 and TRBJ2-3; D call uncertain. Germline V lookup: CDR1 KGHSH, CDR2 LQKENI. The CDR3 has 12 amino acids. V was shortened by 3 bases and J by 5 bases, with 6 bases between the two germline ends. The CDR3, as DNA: TGTGCCAGCTCACCCATGGGAGATACGCAGTATTTT. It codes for CASSPMGDTQYF.

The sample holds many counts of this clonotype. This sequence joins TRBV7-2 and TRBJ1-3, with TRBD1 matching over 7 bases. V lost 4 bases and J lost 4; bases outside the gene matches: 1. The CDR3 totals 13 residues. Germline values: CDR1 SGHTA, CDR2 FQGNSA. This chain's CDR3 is CASSSGGGNTIYF. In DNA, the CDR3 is TGTGCCAGCAGCTCAGGGGGAGGAAACACCATATATTTT.

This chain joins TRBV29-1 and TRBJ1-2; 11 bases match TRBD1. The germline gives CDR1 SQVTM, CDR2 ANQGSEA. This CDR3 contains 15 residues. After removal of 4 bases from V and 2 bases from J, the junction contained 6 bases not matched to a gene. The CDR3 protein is CSVVRDRGVNYGYTF. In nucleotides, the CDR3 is TGCAGCGTTGTCCGGGACAGGGGGGTGAACTATGGCTACACCTTC.

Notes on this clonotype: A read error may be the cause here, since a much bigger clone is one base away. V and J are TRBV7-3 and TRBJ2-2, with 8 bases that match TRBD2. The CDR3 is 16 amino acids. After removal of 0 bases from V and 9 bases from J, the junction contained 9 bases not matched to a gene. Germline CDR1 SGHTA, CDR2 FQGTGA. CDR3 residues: CASSLTLPTSARELFF. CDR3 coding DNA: TGTGCCAGCAGCTTAACCCTCCCGACTAGCGCCAGGGAGCTGTTTTTT.

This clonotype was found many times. The CDR3 region is CASSSRARGETQYF. For the CDR3, the DNA is TGTGCCAGCAGCTCCCGGGCCAGGGGAGAGACCCAGTACTTC. The chain couples TRBV25-1 to TRBJ2-5, with D maybe TRBD1 (6 bases). Trimming pared 6 bases from V and 4 bases from J, leaving 15 bases between. CDR3 length: 14 residues. The V gene's germline CDR1 is MGHDK and CDR2 SYGVNS.